One sample yielded the 30 T cell receptor beta chains listed below, sequenced in a study of blood T cell repertoires in COVID-19. TCRdb keeps only in-frame clones here, not all; method: immunoSEQ multiplex PCR. The profile shows a few hundred thousand clones, around 84% of them singletons. Sequencing input: peripheral blood. All receptors derive from a woman under 30 with acute or convalescent COVID-19.

This clone was seen a handful of times. J is TRBJ2-7 and V is TRBV6-5, with a possible D match to TRBD1 (6 bases). CDR1 MNHEY and CDR2 SVGAGI come from the germline V gene. V was shortened by 6 bases and J by 2 bases, with 17 bases between the two germline ends. This CDR3 region has 15 residues. The CDR3 sequence is CASSIPSQGTYEQYF. CDR3 nucleotides: TGTGCCAGCAGCATACCATCACAGGGAACCTACGAGCAGTACTTC.

This sequence joins TRBV6-6 and TRBJ1-1; perhaps TRBD1 as D (6 bases). The V end lost 2 bases, the J end lost 4 bases, and 14 bases lay between the germline ends. CDR1 is MNHNY and CDR2 is SVGAGI in the germline V gene (reference sequence). The CDR3 extends over 15 amino acids. As DNA, the CDR3 is TGTGCCAGCAGTTACCAAACAGGGACGGCCACTGAAGCTTTCTTT. It translates to CASSYQTGTATEAFF.

The rearrangement links TRBV7-6 to TRBJ2-5; D not resolved. The CDR3 length is 12 residues. Trimming cost V 5 bases and J 3 bases, with 7 bases left between them. The germline CDR1 and CDR2 sequences are SGHVS and FNYEAQ. The CDR3 DNA follows: TGTGCCAGCAGCGCACAGAAAGAGACCCAGTACTTC. As protein: CASSAQKETQYF.

The chain has TRBV10-3 and TRBJ2-5; 11 bases align to TRBD2. The CDR3 length is 20 residues. Germline V gene sequence: CDR1 ENHRY, CDR2 SYGVKD. V was clipped by 3 bases and J by 0 bases; unmatched bases: 15. The CDR3 coding sequence is TGTGCCATCAGTGATCCGCTCCAACTAACTAGCGGGAGAGACCAAGAGACCCAGTACTTC. It yields the protein CAISDPLQLTSGRDQETQYF.

The genes are TRBV7-8 and TRBJ1-5, with 7 bases fitting TRBD1. The trim removed 1 base at V and 3 bases at J, leaving 6 bases unmatched. CDR3 length equals 16 residues. Germline assignment: CDR1 SGHVS and CDR2 FQNEAQ. The CDR3 coding sequence is TGTGCCAGCAGCTTAGATCGGGACAGACTCAATCAGCCCCAGCATTTT. Its translation is CASSLDRDRLNQPQHF.

The chain employs TRBV30 and TRBJ2-3; possibly TRBD2 for D (6 bases). The germline V and J ends were trimmed by 2 bases and 2 bases, with 14 bases remaining between them. The CDR3 is 15 residues long. Germline V CDR1 and CDR2: GTSNPN, SVGIG (reference sequence). The CDR3 sequence is CAWSQTGVSTDTQYF. CDR3 sequence (DNA): TGTGCCTGGAGTCAGACGGGAGTCTCCACAGATACGCAGTATTTT. Based on the CDR3 plus reference TRBV30 and TRBJ2-3, the full variable domain is SQTIHQWPATLVQPVGSPLSLECTVEGTSNPNLYWYRQAAGRGLQLLFYSVGIGQISSEVPQNLSASRPQDRQFILSSKKLLLSDSGFYLCAWSQTGVSTDTQYFGPGTRLTVL.

The chain's CDR3 is CASSQEAKGTSGIYNEQFF. The CDR3 DNA is TGCGCCAGCAGCCAAGAGGCGAAGGGGACTAGCGGGATCTACAATGAGCAGTTCTTC. The chain joins TRBV4-3 to TRBJ2-1, with TRBD2 identical over 13 bases. The V and J ends lost 0 bases and 3 bases, in that order; junction bases with no gene match: 8. Germline V gene lookup returns CDR1 LGHNA and CDR2 YSLEER. This CDR3 spans 19 amino acids.

J is TRBJ2-3 and V is TRBV7-2, with D perhaps matching TRBD2 (6 bases). CDR1 SGHTA and CDR2 FQGNSA come from the germline V gene. CDR3 length equals 17 residues. The V end lost 5 bases, the J end lost 4 bases, and 22 bases lay between the germline ends. CDR3: CASSPKDYPPRADTQYF. CDR3 bases: TGTGCCAGCAGCCCGAAGGACTACCCTCCGCGCGCAGATACGCAGTATTTT.

V gene TRBV29-1 combines with J gene TRBJ1-1; D is ambiguous. With 6 bases removed from V and 3 bases from J, the gap between germline ends came to 5 bases. The germline V gene encodes CDR1 SQVTM and CDR2 ANQGSEA. The CDR3 runs to 10 residues. In nucleotides, the CDR3 is TGCAGCGTGACACACACTGAAGCTTTCTTT. Encoded protein: CSVTHTEAFF.

V is TRBV10-3 and J is TRBJ2-5; D unclear. V was cut by 6 bases and J by 1 base, with 9 bases left in between. Germline V gene data show CDR1 as ENHRY and CDR2 as SYGVKD. The CDR3 sequence is 13 residues long. The CDR3 DNA is TGTGCCATCAGCCCACAGCCCCAAGAGACCCAGTACTTC. Translating it yields CAISPQPQETQYF.

A single count supports this clone. This chain joins TRBV30 and TRBJ1-2, with D possibly being TRBD1 (6 bases). CDR1 and CDR2 from the germline V gene are GTSNPN and SVGIG (reference sequence). The V gene lost 4 bases and the J gene lost 8 bases, with 17 bases spanning the gap. The CDR3 covers 13 residues. The CDR3 DNA is TGTGCCTGGACCCGAGGGGCAGGGGACGGCTACACCTTC. Its translation: CAWTRGAGDGYTF. Supplemented by reference TRBV30 and TRBJ1-2, the full variable domain reads SQTIHQWPATLVQPVGSPLSLECTVEGTSNPNLYWYRQAAGRGLQLLFYSVGIGQISSEVPQNLSASRPQDRQFILSSKKLLLSDSGFYLCAWTRGAGDGYTFGSGTRLTVV.

This clone has only a few counts. The CDR3 is CASSYDDGILSGVHSGDTEAFF. CDR3 bases: TGTGCCAGCAGTTACGACGACGGGATTTTGAGCGGGGTCCACTCCGGGGACACTGAAGCTTTCTTT. V and J are TRBV6-7 and TRBJ1-1, with unresolved D. TRBV6-7 is recorded as an ORF, its role being uncertain. CDR3 length: 22 residues. Trimming removed 2 bases from V and 3 bases from J, with 34 bases in between.

The rearrangement links TRBV19 to TRBJ2-7, with TRBD2 matching 12 bases. Germline trimming cut 6 bases from V and 5 bases from J; bases unmatched to any gene: 23. CDR1 is LNHDA, CDR2 SQIVND, per germline (reference sequence). This CDR3 has 20 amino acids. CDR3: CASSSLPGTSGQSRPHEQYF. The CDR3 nucleotides read TGTGCCAGTAGCAGTTTACCCGGGACTAGCGGGCAAAGCCGGCCCCACGAGCAGTACTTC.

The chain carries TRBV19 and TRBJ1-2; perhaps TRBD1 as D (5 bases). Trimming left V 8 bases short and J 3 bases short, with 16 bases between. The CDR3 covers 14 residues. Germline V lookup: CDR1 LNHDA, CDR2 SQIVND (reference sequence). The chain's CDR3 is CASSQTVWDYGYTF. As DNA, the CDR3 is TGTGCCAGTTCTCAGACAGTCTGGGACTATGGCTACACCTTC.

This chain connects TRBV10-3 to TRBJ2-5; D may be TRBD1 (6 bases). CDR3 length: 16 amino acids. The germline gives CDR1 ENHRY, CDR2 SYGVKD. The V end was cut by 3 bases, the J end by 6 bases, with 20 bases between. The DNA for the CDR3 is TGTGCCATCAGTGACCCAGGGGTAGGAGATGGAAAGACCCAGTACTTC. It codes for CAISDPGVGDGKTQYF.

The chain carries TRBV5-1 and TRBJ2-1; tentatively, D is TRBD2 (6 bases). Trimming cost V 2 bases and J 10 bases, with 13 bases left between them. Germline-derived CDR1 and CDR2 are SGHRS and YFSETQ. The CDR3 spans 13 residues. CDR3 protein: CASSFSQGGEQFF. The CDR3 coding sequence is TGCGCCAGCAGCTTCTCGCAGGGAGGAGAGCAGTTCTTC.

The V and J genes are TRBV2 and TRBJ1-5; 9 bases map to TRBD1. Losses at the gene ends were 3 bases for V and 11 bases for J; bases not matched to a gene: 11. Looked up from germline, CDR1 is SNHLY and CDR2 is FYNNEI. CDR3 length equals 15 residues. CDR3 residues: CASSEMTGGKEAQHF. The CDR3, as DNA: TGTGCCAGCAGTGAGATGACAGGGGGGAAGGAAGCCCAGCATTTT. Based on the CDR3 plus reference TRBV2 and TRBJ1-5, the full variable domain is EPEVTQTPSHQVTQMGQEVILRCVPISNHLYFYWYRQILGQKVEFLVSFYNNEISEKSEIFDDQFSVERPDGSNFTLKIRSTKLEDSAMYFCASSEMTGGKEAQHFGDGTRLSIL.

The rearrangement joins TRBV5-6 to TRBJ2-6; D may be TRBD1 (6 bases). Germline V gene data show CDR1 as SGHDT and CDR2 as YYEEEE. Trimming cost V 0 bases and J 0 bases, with 13 bases left between them. The CDR3 totals 18 residues. In nucleotides, the CDR3 is TGTGCCAGCAGCTTGGTTGCAGGGGCCACCTCTGGGGCCAACGTCCTGACTTTC. Its translation: CASSLVAGATSGANVLTF.

The chain is built from TRBV2 and TRBJ2-6; weak D call: TRBD1 (7 bases). The CDR3 totals 18 residues. Looked up from germline, CDR1 is SNHLY and CDR2 is FYNNEI. Trimming stripped 6 bases from V and 0 bases from J, with 18 bases between. CDR3 residues: CASSGGQRSNSGANVLTF. For the CDR3, the DNA is TGTGCCAGCAGCGGGGGACAGCGATCGAACTCTGGGGCCAACGTCCTGACTTTC. Drawing the rest from reference TRBV2 and TRBJ2-6, the complete variable domain is EPEVTQTPSHQVTQMGQEVILRCVPISNHLYFYWYRQILGQKVEFLVSFYNNEISEKSEIFDDQFSVERPDGSNFTLKIRSTKLEDSAMYFCASSGGQRSNSGANVLTFGAGSRLTVL.

V gene TRBV7-9 combines with J gene TRBJ2-7, with D maybe TRBD1 (6 bases). Germline V lookup: CDR1 SEHNR, CDR2 FQNEAQ (reference sequence). Trimming removed 4 bases from V and 2 bases from J, with 6 bases in between. The CDR3 spans 12 residues. The CDR3 is CASSWDTYEQYF. The CDR3, as DNA: TGTGCCAGCAGCTGGGACACCTACGAGCAGTACTTC. Using reference TRBV7-9 and TRBJ2-7 for the parts outside the CDR3, the full variable domain is DTGVSQNPRHKITKRGQNVTFRCDPISEHNRLYWYRQTLGQGPEFLTYFQNEAQLEKSRLLSDRFSAERPKGSFSTLEIQRTEQGDSAMYLCASSWDTYEQYFGPGTRLTVT.

This chain uses TRBV7-3 with TRBJ2-3, with TRBD2 as a possible D gene (6 bases). CDR3 length: 14 amino acids. Trimming pared 2 bases from V and 5 bases from J, leaving 11 bases between. Germline V gene sequence: CDR1 SGHTA, CDR2 FQGTGA. This CDR3 is CASSLGGSGDTQYF. The DNA of the CDR3 is TGTGCCAGCAGCTTAGGCGGTAGCGGAGATACGCAGTATTTT.

The chain employs TRBV9 and TRBJ2-3; D possibly corresponds to TRBD1 (6 bases). Germline assignment: CDR1 SGDLS and CDR2 YYNGEE. The CDR3 covers 15 residues. With 0 bases removed from V and 3 bases from J, the gap between germline ends came to 11 bases. In nucleotides, the CDR3 is TGTGCCAGCAGCGTAGAAACAGGGTCAACAGATACGCAGTATTTT. This codes for CASSVETGSTDTQYF.

The chain combines TRBV27 with TRBJ2-7; D unclear. Looked up from germline, CDR1 is MNHEY and CDR2 is SMNVEV (reference sequence). Deletions cut 6 bases from V and 7 bases from J, with 16 bases between. This CDR3 comprises 13 residues. The CDR3 reads CASRFWALGEQYF. The CDR3 DNA follows: TGTGCCAGCAGGTTCTGGGCGCTTGGTGAGCAGTACTTC.

In this sample, this clone turned up a few times. The rearrangement links TRBV5-1 to TRBJ1-2; D not certain. Trimming stripped 0 bases from V and 1 base from J, with 7 bases between. This CDR3 comprises 14 residues. The V gene's germline CDR1 is SGHRS and CDR2 YFSETQ. CDR3 DNA: TGCGCCAGCAGCTTGGGCGAGGATAACTATGGCTACACCTTC. It translates to CASSLGEDNYGYTF.

The chain uses TRBV9 and TRBJ1-6, with D perhaps TRBD1 (6 bases). In germline, CDR1 is SGDLS, CDR2 YYNGEE. V lost 3 bases, J lost 7 bases, and 11 bases lay in between. The CDR3 is made up of 14 amino acids. Here the CDR3 reads CASSGGGPNSPLHF. DNA of the CDR3: TGTGCCAGCAGCGGAGGGGGTCCGAATTCACCCCTCCACTTT.

The chain has TRBV4-1 and TRBJ1-5; no firm D call. Trimming shortened V by 0 bases and J by 1 base, and 7 bases separated the two germline ends. The germline CDR1 and CDR2 sequences are MGHRA and YSYEKL. The CDR3 length is 15 residues. CDR3 amino acids: CASSQDYSSNQPQHF. The CDR3 nucleotides are TGCGCCAGCAGCCAAGACTACAGCAGCAATCAGCCCCAGCATTTT.

There are a few counts of this clone. The chain carries TRBV6-2 or TRBV6-3 and TRBJ1-5; D gene ambiguous. V was clipped by 5 bases and J by 7 bases, with 15 bases between them. This CDR3 is 14 amino acids long. Germline V CDR1 and CDR2: MNHEY, SVGEGT. Here the CDR3 reads CASSVNPEHQPQHF. The CDR3 bases are TGTGCCAGCAGTGTCAACCCGGAGCACCAGCCCCAGCATTTT.

In its sample, this clone was seen once. This chain joins TRBV4-3 and TRBJ2-1; tentative D call: TRBD2 (6 bases). CDR1 and CDR2 from the germline V gene are LGHNA and YSLEER. Trimming cost V 3 bases and J 3 bases, with 12 bases left between them. The CDR3 consists of 15 residues. The CDR3 bases are TGCGCCAGCAGCCATTTCGGGACTGACTACAATGAGCAGTTCTTC. It codes for CASSHFGTDYNEQFF.

The chain links TRBV28 to TRBJ2-7; 8 positions match TRBD2. CDR3 length equals 15 residues. Trimming removed 8 bases from V and 0 bases from J; junction bases left unmatched: 9. Germline-derived CDR1 and CDR2 are MDHEN and SYDVKM. The CDR3 DNA reads TGTGCCAGCTACCTATCGGGGGGGAACTCCTACGAGCAGTACTTC. Its translation is CASYLSGGNSYEQYF.

The gene calls are TRBV7-2 and TRBJ1-6; D unresolved. The germline CDR1 and CDR2 sequences are SGHTA and FQGNSA. Trimming took 5 bases from V and 8 from J, leaving 10 bases between them. The CDR3 length is 13 residues. CDR3: CASSSRVDSPLHF. In DNA form, the CDR3 reads TGTGCCAGCAGCAGTAGAGTCGATTCACCCCTCCACTTT.